The 19 T cell receptor beta chains in this list originate from one sample, sequenced in a study of blood T cell repertoires in COVID-19. Clones were sequenced by immunoSEQ multiplex PCR, and TCRdb holds only the in-frame ones, with some missing. The data show some 66,000 clones, with over 80% seen just once and around 7% held by the top ten. What was sequenced was peripheral blood. The receptor source for this set is a human donor in a cohort sampled during active COVID-19.

The chain couples TRBV6-1 to TRBJ2-3, with 7 bases fitting TRBD1. This CDR3 is 15 amino acids long. CDR1 is MNHNS and CDR2 is SASEGT in the germline V gene. Trimming at V came to 2 bases and at J to 3 bases, leaving 5 bases not matched to a gene. As DNA, the CDR3 is TGTGCCAGCAGTGAAACAGGGGAAAGAACAGATACGCAGTATTTT. It specifies CASSETGERTDTQYF.

J is TRBJ1-1 and V is TRBV7-6; 9 nucleotides match TRBD1. V lost 0 bases to trimming and J lost 5 bases; unmatched junction nucleotides: 4. The CDR3 loop spans 15 amino acids. The germline V gene encodes CDR1 SGHVS and CDR2 FNYEAQ. The CDR3 coding sequence is TGTGCCAGCAGCTTAGCGGGACAGGGAGGGACTGAAGCTTTCTTT. Amino acids: CASSLAGQGGTEAFF.

This chain links TRBV28 with TRBJ2-7, with TRBD2 matching over 13 bases. The CDR3 has 17 amino acids. Per the germline V gene, CDR1 is MDHEN and CDR2 is SYDVKM. V lost 4 bases and J lost 2; bases outside the gene matches: 8. CDR3: CASSSTSGGARAYEQYF. In nucleotides, the CDR3 is TGTGCCAGCAGTTCAACTAGCGGGGGGGCGAGGGCCTACGAGCAGTACTTC.

This chain links TRBV27 with TRBJ1-1; TRBD1 might be the D (5 bases). CDR3 size: 16 residues. The V and J ends lost 4 bases and 0 bases respectively, with 15 bases between them. Germline V lookup: CDR1 MNHEY, CDR2 SMNVEV (reference sequence). The CDR3 here is CASSSWTTIMNTEAFF. CDR3 in DNA: TGTGCCAGCAGTTCTTGGACAACAATCATGAACACTGAAGCTTTCTTT.

The rearrangement uses TRBV19 and TRBJ2-4, with a tentative D call TRBD1 (6 bases). CDR1 and CDR2 from the germline V gene are LNHDA and SQIVND (reference sequence). CDR3 length: 16 amino acids. V lost 6 bases to trimming and J lost 0 bases, with 15 bases between them. The DNA for the CDR3 is TGTGCCAGTAGAGCTGGACAGCGAGCAGCCAAAAACATTCAGTACTTC. Protein product: CASRAGQRAAKNIQYF.

V and J are TRBV6-5 and TRBJ2-1; D possibly corresponds to TRBD1 (7 bases). CDR3 length equals 14 residues. Trimming shortened V by 8 bases and J by 7 bases, and 18 bases separated the two germline ends. In germline, CDR1 is MNHEY, CDR2 SVGAGI. The CDR3 spells CASGTRGQLNEQFF. The CDR3 DNA reads TGTGCCAGCGGGACGCGGGGACAGCTTAATGAGCAGTTCTTC.

The gene calls are TRBV5-5 and TRBJ2-1; D might be TRBD2 (6 bases). The CDR3 has 17 residues. The ends were cut back, 6 bases at V and 0 bases at J, with 19 bases in the middle. From germline, CDR1 is SGHKS and CDR2 YYEKEE (reference sequence). DNA for the CDR3: TGTGCCAGCACAAGCGGGCCCACCAAGAGCTCCTACAATGAGCAGTTCTTC. Its protein is CASTSGPTKSSYNEQFF.

The chain links TRBV5-1 to TRBJ1-2, with a tentative D call TRBD1 (6 bases). The V gene lost 3 bases and the J gene lost 4 bases, with 16 bases spanning the gap. This CDR3 region has 15 residues. Germline CDR1 and CDR2: SGHRS and YFSETQ. Here the CDR3 reads CASSSDTGSGYGYTF. The CDR3 coding sequence is TGCGCCAGCAGCTCTGATACAGGGTCTGGCTATGGCTACACCTTC.

The chain combines TRBV7-2 with TRBJ1-2, with D hard to call. V was shortened by 5 bases and J by 5 bases, with 12 bases between the two germline ends. Germline-derived CDR1 and CDR2 are SGHTA and FQGNSA. The CDR3 loop spans 13 amino acids. This CDR3 reads CASSNRGGYGYTF. CDR3 DNA: TGTGCCAGCAGCAACCGGGGTGGATATGGCTACACCTTC.

There are a few counts of this clone. The V gene is TRBV3-1 (or the pseudogene TRBV3-2), the J gene TRBJ2-7; maybe TRBD2 (5 bases). In germline, CDR1 is LGHDT, CDR2 YNNKEL (reference sequence). The V gene lost 3 bases and the J gene lost 2 bases, with 8 bases spanning the gap. The CDR3 is 13 amino acids. This CDR3 reads CASSQPGTYEQYF. For the CDR3, the DNA is TGTGCCAGCAGCCAGCCCGGGACCTACGAGCAGTACTTC.

This chain links TRBV5-1 with TRBJ1-6, with a tentative D call TRBD1 (5 bases). Trimming stripped 3 bases from V and 10 bases from J, with 11 bases between. CDR1 is SGHRS and CDR2 is YFSETQ in the germline V gene. This CDR3 region has 13 residues. DNA of the CDR3: TGCGCCAGCAGCTCGATGACAGCCTCACCCCTCCACTTT. Its translation is CASSSMTASPLHF.

V is TRBV30 and J is TRBJ2-7; D call uncertain. The CDR3 sequence is 13 residues long. The V gene's germline CDR1 is GTSNPN and CDR2 SVGIG (reference sequence). V dropped 4 bases and J dropped 2 bases, with 12 bases sitting between them. This CDR3 reads CAWNGVGPYEQYF. DNA of the CDR3: TGTGCCTGGAATGGAGTGGGTCCCTACGAGCAGTACTTC.

The genes are TRBV23-1 and TRBJ2-2; D uncertain. TRBV23-1 has ORF status, its function being uncertain. The CDR3 is 13 residues long. V was shortened by 2 bases and J by 3 bases, with 4 bases between the two germline ends. The CDR3, as DNA: TGCGCCAGCAGTCAACCGGACACCGGGGAGCTGTTTTTT. Protein sequence: CASSQPDTGELFF.

This sequence joins TRBV5-1 and TRBJ2-7; 9 bases are a match to TRBD2. J gave up 2 bases and V 4 bases, and 4 bases lay outside the gene matches. The CDR3 extends over 14 amino acids. Germline V CDR1 and CDR2: SGHRS, YFSETQ. The CDR3 spells CASSISGGPYEQYF. For the CDR3, the DNA is TGCGCCAGCAGCATAAGCGGGGGGCCCTACGAGCAGTACTTC.

This chain uses TRBV27 with TRBJ1-6; 8 bases map to TRBD1. After removal of 4 bases from V and 2 bases from J, the junction contained 7 bases not matched to a gene. The length of the CDR3 is 17 residues. CDR1 is MNHEY, CDR2 SMNVEV, per germline (reference sequence). CDR3 loop: CASSSRQGWTYNSPLHF. The CDR3 nucleotides read TGTGCCAGCAGTTCACGACAGGGGTGGACCTATAATTCACCCCTCCACTTT.

The chain joins TRBV18 to TRBJ1-1; 9 bases are shared with TRBD1. This CDR3 is built from 14 residues. The germline V gene encodes CDR1 KGHSH and CDR2 LQKENI. V dropped 2 bases and J dropped 4; count of bases not matched to a gene: 2. CDR3 DNA sequence: TGTGCCAGCTCACCAGACAGGGGGATCACTGAAGCTTTCTTT. Its translation: CASSPDRGITEAFF.

The chain joins TRBV9 to TRBJ2-7, with 8 nucleotides matching TRBD1. The CDR3 sequence is 16 residues long. The germline gives CDR1 SGDLS, CDR2 YYNGEE. V lost 3 bases and J lost 6; bases outside the gene matches: 14. The chain's CDR3 is CASSAILQGAISEQYF. The CDR3 DNA reads as TGTGCCAGCAGCGCGATCCTCCAGGGGGCCATTAGCGAGCAGTACTTC.

This clone was seen just once. The CDR3 here is CASSYWTVSGSSGNTIYF. The CDR3 bases are TGCGCCAGCAGCTATTGGACAGTCTCGGGAAGCTCTGGAAACACCATATATTTT. V gene TRBV5-1 combines with J gene TRBJ1-3, with a possible D match to TRBD1 (6 bases). The CDR3 loop spans 18 amino acids. V was cut by 3 bases and J by 0 bases, with 19 bases left in between. Germline V lookup: CDR1 SGHRS, CDR2 YFSETQ.

The chain is built from TRBV5-4 and TRBJ2-2, with TRBD2 matching 10 bases. The J segment lost 7 bases and the V segment lost 4 bases, leaving 10 bases of the junction unmatched. Germline assignment: CDR1 SGHNT and CDR2 YYREEE (reference sequence). There are 16 residues in the CDR3. CDR3 coding DNA: TGTGCCAGCAGCCAGTCAGCGGGAGGGTTTGGCGGGGAGCTGTTTTTT. This translates into CASSQSAGGFGGELFF.